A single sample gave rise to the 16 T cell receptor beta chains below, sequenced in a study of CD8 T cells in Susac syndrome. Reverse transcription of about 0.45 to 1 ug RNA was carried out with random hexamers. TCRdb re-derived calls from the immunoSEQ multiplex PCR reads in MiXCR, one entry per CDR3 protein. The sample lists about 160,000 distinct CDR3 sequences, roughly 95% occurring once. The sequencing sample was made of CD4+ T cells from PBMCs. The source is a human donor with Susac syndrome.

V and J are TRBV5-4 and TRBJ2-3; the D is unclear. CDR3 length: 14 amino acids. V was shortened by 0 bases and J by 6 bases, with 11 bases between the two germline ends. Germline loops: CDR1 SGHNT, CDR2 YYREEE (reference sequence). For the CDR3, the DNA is TGTGCCAGCAGCTTGGGGCTGGGAAGGGATACGCAGTATTTT. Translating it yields CASSLGLGRDTQYF.

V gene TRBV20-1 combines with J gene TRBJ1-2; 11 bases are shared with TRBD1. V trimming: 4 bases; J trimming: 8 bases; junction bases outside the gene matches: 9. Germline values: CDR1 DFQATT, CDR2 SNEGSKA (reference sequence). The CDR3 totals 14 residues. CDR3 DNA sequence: TGCAGTGCTACGGACAGGGGGCGATACTTCGGCTACACCTTC. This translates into CSATDRGRYFGYTF.

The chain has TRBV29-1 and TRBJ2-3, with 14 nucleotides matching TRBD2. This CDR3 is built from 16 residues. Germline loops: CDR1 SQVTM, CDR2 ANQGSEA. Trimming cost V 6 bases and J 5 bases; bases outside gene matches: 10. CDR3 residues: CSVGRTSGGQGDTQYF. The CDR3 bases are TGCAGCGTCGGGCGGACTAGCGGGGGGCAGGGAGATACGCAGTATTTT.

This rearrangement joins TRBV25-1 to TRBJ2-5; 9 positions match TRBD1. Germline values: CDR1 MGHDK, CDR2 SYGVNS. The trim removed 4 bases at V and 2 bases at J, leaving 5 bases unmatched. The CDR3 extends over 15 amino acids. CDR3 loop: CASSVAGTGQETQYF. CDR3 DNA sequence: TGTGCCAGCAGTGTCGCCGGGACAGGGCAAGAGACCCAGTACTTC.

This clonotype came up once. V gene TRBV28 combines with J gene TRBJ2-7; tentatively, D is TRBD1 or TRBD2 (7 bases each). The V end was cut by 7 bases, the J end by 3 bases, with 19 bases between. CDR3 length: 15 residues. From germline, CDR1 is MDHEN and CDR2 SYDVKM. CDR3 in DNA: TGTGCCAGCACCGCGGGGGACAGTATCATCTACGAGCAGTACTTC. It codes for CASTAGDSIIYEQYF.

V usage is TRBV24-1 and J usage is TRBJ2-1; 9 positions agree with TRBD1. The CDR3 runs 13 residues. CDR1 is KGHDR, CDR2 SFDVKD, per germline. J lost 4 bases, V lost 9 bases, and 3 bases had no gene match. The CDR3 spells CATGQGPYNEQFF. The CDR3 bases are TGTGCCACCGGACAGGGGCCTTACAATGAGCAGTTCTTC.

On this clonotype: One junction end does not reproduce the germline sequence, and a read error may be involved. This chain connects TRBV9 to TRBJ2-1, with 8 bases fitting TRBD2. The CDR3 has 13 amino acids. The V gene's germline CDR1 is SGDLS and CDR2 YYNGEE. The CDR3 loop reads CASNVAPGGEQFF. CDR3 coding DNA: TGTGCCAGCAACGTAGCCCCGGGAGGGGAGCAGTTCTTC.

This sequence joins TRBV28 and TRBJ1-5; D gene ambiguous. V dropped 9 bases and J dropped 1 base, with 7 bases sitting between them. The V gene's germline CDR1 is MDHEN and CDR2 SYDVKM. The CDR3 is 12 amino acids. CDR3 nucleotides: TGTGCCAGTGAACAGAGCAATCAGCCCCAGCATTTT. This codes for CASEQSNQPQHF. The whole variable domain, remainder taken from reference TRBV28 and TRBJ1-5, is DVKVTQSSRYLVKRTGEKVFLECVQDMDHENMFWYRQDPGLGLRLIYFSYDVKMKEKGDIPEGYSVSREKKERFSLILESASTNQTSMYLCASEQSNQPQHFGDGTRLSIL.

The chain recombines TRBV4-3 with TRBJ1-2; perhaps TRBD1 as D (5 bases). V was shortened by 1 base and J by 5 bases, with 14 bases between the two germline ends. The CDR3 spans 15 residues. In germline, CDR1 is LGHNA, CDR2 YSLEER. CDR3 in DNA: TGCGCCAGCAGCCAAGCTCCAGGGTCGCCTTATGGCTACACCTTC. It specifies CASSQAPGSPYGYTF.

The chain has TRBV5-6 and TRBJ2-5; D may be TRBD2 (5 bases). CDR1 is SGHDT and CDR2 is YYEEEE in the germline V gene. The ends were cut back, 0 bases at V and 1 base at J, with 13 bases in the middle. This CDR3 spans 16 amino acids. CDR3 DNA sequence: TGTGCCAGCAGCTTGGTGGCAAGGAGGCGCCAAGAGACCCAGTACTTC. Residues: CASSLVARRRQETQYF.

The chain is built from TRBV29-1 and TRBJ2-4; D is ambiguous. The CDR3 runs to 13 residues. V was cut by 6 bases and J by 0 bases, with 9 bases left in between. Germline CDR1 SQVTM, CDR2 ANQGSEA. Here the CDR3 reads CSVGNVAKNIQYF. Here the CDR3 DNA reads TGCAGCGTGGGAAACGTAGCCAAAAACATTCAGTACTTC.

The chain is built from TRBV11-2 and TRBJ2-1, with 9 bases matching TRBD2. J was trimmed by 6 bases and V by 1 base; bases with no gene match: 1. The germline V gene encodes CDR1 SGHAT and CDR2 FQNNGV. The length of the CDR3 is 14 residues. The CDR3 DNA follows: TGTGCCAGCAGCTTAGGGACTAGCGTCAATGAGCAGTTCTTC. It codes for CASSLGTSVNEQFF.

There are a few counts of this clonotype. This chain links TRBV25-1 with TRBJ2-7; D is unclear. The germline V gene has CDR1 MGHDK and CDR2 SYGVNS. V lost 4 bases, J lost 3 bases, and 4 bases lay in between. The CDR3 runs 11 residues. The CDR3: CASSVLYEQYF. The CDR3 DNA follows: TGTGCCAGCAGTGTCCTCTACGAGCAGTACTTC.

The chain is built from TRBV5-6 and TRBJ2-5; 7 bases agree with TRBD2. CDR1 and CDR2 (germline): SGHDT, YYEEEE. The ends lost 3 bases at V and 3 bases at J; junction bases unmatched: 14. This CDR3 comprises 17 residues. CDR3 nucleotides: TGTGCCAGCAGCTCAGGAACCGCGTGGGGAGGGAAAGAGACCCAGTACTTC. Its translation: CASSSGTAWGGKETQYF.

CDR3 nucleotide sequence: TGTGCCTGGAGCCGGGACAGGGGACAGCCCCAGCATTTT. It yields the protein CAWSRDRGQPQHF. This chain uses TRBV30 with TRBJ1-5; TRBD1 matches at 10 bases. V shed 3 bases and J 7 bases; nucleotides not matched to a gene: 3. From germline, CDR1 is GTSNPN and CDR2 SVGIG (reference sequence). This CDR3 contains 13 residues.

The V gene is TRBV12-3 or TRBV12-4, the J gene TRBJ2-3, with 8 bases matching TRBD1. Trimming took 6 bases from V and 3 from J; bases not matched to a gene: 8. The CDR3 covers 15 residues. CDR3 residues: CASSLQGGLTDTQYF. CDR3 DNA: TGTGCCAGCAGCCTACAGGGGGGACTGACAGATACGCAGTATTTT.